Shown below are 9 T cell receptor beta chains from a single sample sequenced in a study of OX40 agonist ivuxolimab in advanced cancers. The data were produced by immunoSEQ multiplex PCR, yet TCRdb's version contains in-frame clones alone and is incomplete. Of some 70,000 clones in the sample, roughly 88% were seen once. The sample here was CD4+ or CD8+ T cells sorted from blood, taken in a trial of the OX40 agonist ivuxolimab. The receptor set was obtained from an adult with an advanced solid tumor such as melanoma, head and neck, liver or kidney cancer.

The chain combines TRBV19 with TRBJ1-2; 8 bases match TRBD1. CDR1 and CDR2 (germline): LNHDA, SQIVND (reference sequence). This CDR3 is built from 14 residues. V lost 3 bases and J lost 6; bases outside the gene matches: 6. As DNA, the CDR3 is TGTGCCAGTAGTATGGGCAGGGGGCGGCATGGCTACACCTTC. This codes for CASSMGRGRHGYTF.

The chain has TRBV4-2 and TRBJ1-4; D is possibly TRBD1 (5 bases). This CDR3 comprises 18 residues. CDR1 LGHNA and CDR2 YNFKEQ come from the germline V gene. With 5 bases removed from V and 0 bases from J, the gap between germline ends came to 19 bases. The CDR3 sequence: CASSSMGQGFSTNEKLFF. The CDR3, as DNA: TGTGCCAGCAGCTCAATGGGCCAGGGCTTTTCAACTAATGAAAAACTGTTTTTT.

V is TRBV5-1 and J is TRBJ2-5; 13 nucleotides match TRBD2. This CDR3 is built from 16 residues. Losses at the gene ends were 3 bases for V and 2 bases for J; bases not matched to a gene: 4. Per the germline V gene, CDR1 is SGHRS and CDR2 is YFSETQ. The CDR3 DNA follows: TGCGCCAGCAGCTGGGGGACTAGCGGGGTGCAAGAGACCCAGTACTTC. This gives the protein CASSWGTSGVQETQYF. The complete variable domain, with remaining parts taken from reference TRBV5-1 and TRBJ2-5, reads KAGVTQTPRYLIKTRGQQVTLSCSPISGHRSVSWYQQTPGQGLQFLFEYFSETQRNKGNFPGRFSGRQFSNSRSEMNVSTLELGDSALYLCASSWGTSGVQETQYFGPGTRLLVL.

The chain links TRBV7-9 to TRBJ1-3; 7 positions agree with TRBD1. Germline CDR1 reads SEHNR; CDR2 reads FQNEAQ (reference sequence). The CDR3 length is 15 residues. With 4 bases clipped from V and 2 bases from J, the junction kept 5 bases outside the gene matches. CDR3 nucleotide sequence: TGTGCCAGCAGCTCAGGGACAGCTACTGGAAACACCATATATTTT. Translating gives CASSSGTATGNTIYF.

The chain joins TRBV4-3 to TRBJ1-5, with a tentative D call TRBD1 (6 bases). This CDR3 spans 15 amino acids. The V end lost 3 bases, the J end lost 0 bases, and 9 bases lay between the germline ends. Germline loops: CDR1 LGHNA, CDR2 YSLEER. The CDR3 region has the DNA TGCGCCAGCAGCCAGAGGGGGGCTAGCAATCAGCCCCAGCATTTT. Translating it yields CASSQRGASNQPQHF.

The chain employs TRBV7-2 and TRBJ2-5; D might be TRBD1 (5 bases). This CDR3 has 13 residues. Looked up from germline, CDR1 is SGHTA and CDR2 is FQGNSA. V was trimmed by 3 bases and J by 5 bases, leaving 10 bases between them. DNA for the CDR3: TGTGCCAGCAGCTTCCAGGGTCGGGAGACCCAGTACTTC. It specifies CASSFQGRETQYF.

The chain joins TRBV18 to TRBJ1-3; tentative D call: TRBD1 (6 bases). CDR1 and CDR2 from the germline V gene are KGHSH and LQKENI. The CDR3 is made up of 13 amino acids. The V end was cut by 5 bases, the J end by 1 base, with 6 bases between. As DNA, the CDR3 is TGTGCCAGCTCAAGGGGGTCTGGAAACACCATATATTTT. It encodes CASSRGSGNTIYF. The full variable domain, completed using reference TRBV18 and TRBJ1-3, is NAGVMQNPRHLVRRRGQEARLRCSPMKGHSHVYWYRQLPEEGLKFMVYLQKENIIDESGMPKERFSAEFPKEGPSILRIQQVVRGDSAAYFCASSRGSGNTIYFGEGSWLTVV.

This rearrangement joins TRBV7-9 to TRBJ1-6, with 8 bases matching TRBD1. After removal of 3 bases from V and 10 bases from J, the junction contained 8 bases not matched to a gene. CDR1 and CDR2 (germline): SEHNR, FQNEAQ (reference sequence). There are 15 residues in the CDR3. CDR3 bases: TGTGCCAGCAGCTTGGGCACAGGGGGTACCTCACCCCTCCACTTT. Translating it yields CASSLGTGGTSPLHF.

This clone was seen once. The genes are TRBV29-1 and TRBJ2-5; 10 bases are a match to TRBD1. With 7 bases clipped from V and 7 bases from J, the junction kept 6 bases outside the gene matches. CDR3 size: 12 residues. The germline gives CDR1 SQVTM, CDR2 ANQGSEA. The CDR3 nucleotides are TGCAGCGAAAAGACAGGGGGCTCGACCCAGTACTTC. Translated: CSEKTGGSTQYF.